What follows is one T cell receptor beta chain and its context. This entry is derived from a study of T cell changes during pregnancy in multiple sclerosis. Profiled with immunoSEQ multiplex PCR; TCRdb holds only in-frame clones, not every one. The data contain tens of thousands of clones, roughly 92% of them singletons. Germline CDR1 MDHEN, CDR2 SYDVKM. The CDR3 sequence is 17 residues long. The germline V and J ends were trimmed by 4 bases and 4 bases, with 20 bases remaining between them. J is TRBJ2-1 and V is TRBV28; D is unresolved. The source of this sequence is a female donor in good health, enrolled as a control in a pregnancy study. The sequencing here drew on peripheral blood, taken in the third trimester of pregnancy. The CDR3 loop is CASSSSVMWYPYNEQFF. CDR3 bases: TGTGCCAGCAGTTCGAGCGTCATGTGGTACCCATACAATGAGCAGTTCTTC. Full variable domain (rest looked up from reference TRBV28 and TRBJ2-1): DVKVTQSSRYLVKRTGEKVFLECVQDMDHENMFWYRQDPGLGLRLIYFSYDVKMKEKGDIPEGYSVSREKKERFSLILESASTNQTSMYLCASSSSVMWYPYNEQFFGPGTRLTVL.